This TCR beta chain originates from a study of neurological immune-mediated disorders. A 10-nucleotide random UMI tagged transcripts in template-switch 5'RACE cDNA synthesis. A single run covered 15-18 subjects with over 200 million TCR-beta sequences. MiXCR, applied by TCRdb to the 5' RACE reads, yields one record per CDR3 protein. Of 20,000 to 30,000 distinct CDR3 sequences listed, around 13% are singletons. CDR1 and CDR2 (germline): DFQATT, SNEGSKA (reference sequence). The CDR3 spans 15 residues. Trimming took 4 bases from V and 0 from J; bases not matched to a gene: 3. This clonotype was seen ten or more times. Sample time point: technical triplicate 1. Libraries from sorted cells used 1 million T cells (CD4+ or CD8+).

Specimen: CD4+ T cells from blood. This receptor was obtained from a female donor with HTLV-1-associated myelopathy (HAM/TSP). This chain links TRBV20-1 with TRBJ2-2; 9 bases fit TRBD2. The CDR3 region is CSATSGGPNTGELFF. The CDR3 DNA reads TGCAGTGCTACAAGCGGGGGGCCGAACACCGGGGAGCTGTTTTTT.